This T cell receptor (beta chain) was captured in a study of blood T cell repertoires in COVID-19. As for the study in general: The United States, Italy and Spain provided the acute and convalescent COVID-19 samples. PBMCs, B-cell-depleted T cells, or T cells were the source of the cDNA or gDNA that made up the material.

CDR1 is MRHNA, CDR2 SNTAGT, per germline. This CDR3 has 15 amino acids. V was shortened by 4 bases and J by 7 bases, with 17 bases between the two germline ends. Authors' data handling: Reference gene primer amplification in the assay estimated nucleated cell counts. Produced via immunoSEQ multiplex PCR; TCRdb's table is partial and in-frame only. V, J and clone size derive from that table, while D and trimming were established from the DNA sequence. The table records about 200,000 clones, approximately 84% of them present only once. The source of this sequence is a human donor with acute or convalescent COVID-19. The donor label of this sample is uncertain. The rearrangement uses TRBV6-4 and TRBJ2-1, with D possibly matching TRBD2 (5 bases). The specimen was peripheral blood. This CDR3 reads CASSVGSGMGNEQFF. The CDR3 coding sequence is TGTGCCAGCAGTGTAGGAAGCGGTATGGGAAATGAGCAGTTCTTC.